This TCR beta chain was captured by sequencing in a study of blood T cell repertoires in COVID-19. Across the study: Samples came from the United States, Italy and Spain, spanning acute and convalescent COVID-19.

V lost 3 bases and J lost 4, with 11 bases in between. The CDR3 sequence is 14 residues long. Germline CDR1 reads SGDLS; CDR2 reads YYNGEE. Clones were sequenced by immunoSEQ multiplex PCR, and TCRdb holds only the in-frame ones, with some missing. The sample holds fewer than 70,000 clones; roughly 88% are singletons and the top ten take more than 3%. The origin of this receptor is a human donor in a cohort sampled during active COVID-19. V and J are TRBV9 and TRBJ1-3; D gene unclear. Sequencing was performed on peripheral blood. In DNA, the CDR3 is TGTGCCAGCAGCGCCCGGCTACAGGGAAACACCATATATTTT. Its protein product is CASSARLQGNTIYF.